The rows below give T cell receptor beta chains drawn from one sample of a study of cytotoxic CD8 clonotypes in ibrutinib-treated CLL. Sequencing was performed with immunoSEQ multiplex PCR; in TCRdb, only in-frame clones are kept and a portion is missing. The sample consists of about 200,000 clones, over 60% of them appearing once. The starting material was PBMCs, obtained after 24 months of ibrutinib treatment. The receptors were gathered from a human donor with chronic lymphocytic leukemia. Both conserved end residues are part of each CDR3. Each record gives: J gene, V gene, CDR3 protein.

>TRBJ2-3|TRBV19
CASSIGGTTDTQYF
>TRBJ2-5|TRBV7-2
CASTPTPIVQETQYF
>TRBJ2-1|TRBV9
CASSVGGLSGRANEQFF
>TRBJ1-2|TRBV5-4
CASSLAMGRGVYGYTF
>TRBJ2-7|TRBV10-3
CAISARSAGTNYEQYF
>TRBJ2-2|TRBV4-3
CASSQDWERGNTGELFF
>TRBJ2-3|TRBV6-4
CASSDQGLAGADTQYF
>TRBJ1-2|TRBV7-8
CASSHNRVPGYGYTF
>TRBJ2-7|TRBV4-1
CASSQQGTPYEQYF
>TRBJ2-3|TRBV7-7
CASSGNRGDTQYF
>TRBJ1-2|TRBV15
CATRPTGGDSYGYTF
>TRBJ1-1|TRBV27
CASSRWVNTEAFF
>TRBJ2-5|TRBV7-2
CASSFLAGGVETQYF
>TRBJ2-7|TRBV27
CASSLGTSGAYEQYF
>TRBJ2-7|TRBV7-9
CASTRRDRAYEQYF
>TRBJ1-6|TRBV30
CAWTQKLHSPLHF
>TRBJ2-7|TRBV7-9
CASSSKYPDGPRTYEQYF
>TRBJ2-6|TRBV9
CASSVEKHLQSGANVLTF
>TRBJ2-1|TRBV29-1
CSASGGPDNEQFF
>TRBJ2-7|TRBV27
CASSRLAGTYEQYF
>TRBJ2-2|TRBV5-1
CASSASGTSFTGELFF
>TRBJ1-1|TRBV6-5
CASSSRTGGFTEAFF
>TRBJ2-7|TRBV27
CASRRGWNYEQYF
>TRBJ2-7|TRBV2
CASKGPPSSYEQYF
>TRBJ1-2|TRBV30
CAWSEGPGEGYTF
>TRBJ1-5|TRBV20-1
CSVGSQPQHF
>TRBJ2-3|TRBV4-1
CASSQDRWASGSDDSDTQYF
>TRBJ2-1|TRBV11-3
CASSLGPGLAGGYNEQFF